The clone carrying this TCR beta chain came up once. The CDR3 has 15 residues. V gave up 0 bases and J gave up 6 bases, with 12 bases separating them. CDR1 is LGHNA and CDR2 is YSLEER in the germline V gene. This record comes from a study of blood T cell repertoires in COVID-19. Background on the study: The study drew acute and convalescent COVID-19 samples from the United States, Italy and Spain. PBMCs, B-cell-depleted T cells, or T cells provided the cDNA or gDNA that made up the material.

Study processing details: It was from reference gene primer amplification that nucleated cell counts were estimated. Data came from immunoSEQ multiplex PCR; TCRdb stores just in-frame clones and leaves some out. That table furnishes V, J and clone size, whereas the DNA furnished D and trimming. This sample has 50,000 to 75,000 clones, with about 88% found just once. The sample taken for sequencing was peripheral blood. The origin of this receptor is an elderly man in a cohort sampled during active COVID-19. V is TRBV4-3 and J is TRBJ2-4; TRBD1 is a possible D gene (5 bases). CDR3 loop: CASSQDYQGANIQYF. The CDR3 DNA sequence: TGCGCCAGCAGCCAAGATTATCAGGGTGCAAACATTCAGTACTTC.